This entry features one T cell receptor beta chain sequence. Its antigen is not known. This sample was taken from a study of cytomegalovirus exposure and HLA in healthy donors. Whole-study results and caveats: In vitro experiments confirmed that a few CMV-associated chains were specific for CMV antigens. The study had only CMV serostatus as immune exposure information.

There were likely unrecorded immune exposures, though donors were nominally healthy when sampled. Germline V CDR1 and CDR2: SEHNR, FQNEAQ (reference sequence). The CDR3 length is 15 residues. V lost 5 bases, J lost 0 bases, and 2 bases stayed unmatched. Primers for the PCR totalled 60 Vbeta and 13 Jbeta. The assay was immunoSEQ multiplex PCR, and TCRdb's table has in-frame clones only and misses some. The sample lists fewer than 120,000 clones, about four fifths occurring once. The sample taken for sequencing was PBMCs. The chain has TRBV7-9 and TRBJ2-3; TRBD2 agrees at 10 bases. The sequence was collected from a woman between 55 and 75 years old in good health and CMV-seropositive. In DNA, the CDR3 is TGTGCCAGCAGCACTAGCGGGATTAGCACAGATACGCAGTATTTT. Amino acids: CASSTSGISTDTQYF.